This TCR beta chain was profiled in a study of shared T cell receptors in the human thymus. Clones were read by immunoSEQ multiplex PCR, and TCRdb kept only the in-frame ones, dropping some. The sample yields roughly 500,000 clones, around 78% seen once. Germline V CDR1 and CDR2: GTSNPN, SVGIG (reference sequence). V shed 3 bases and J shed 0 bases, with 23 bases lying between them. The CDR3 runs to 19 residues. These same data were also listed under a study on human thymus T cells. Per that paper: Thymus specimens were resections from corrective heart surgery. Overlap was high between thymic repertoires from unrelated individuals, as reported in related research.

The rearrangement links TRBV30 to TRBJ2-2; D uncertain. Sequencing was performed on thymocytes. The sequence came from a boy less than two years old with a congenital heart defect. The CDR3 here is CAWSPRTEPIATNTGELFF. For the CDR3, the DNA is TGTGCCTGGAGCCCACGAACCGAACCTATAGCAACGAACACCGGGGAGCTGTTTTTT.